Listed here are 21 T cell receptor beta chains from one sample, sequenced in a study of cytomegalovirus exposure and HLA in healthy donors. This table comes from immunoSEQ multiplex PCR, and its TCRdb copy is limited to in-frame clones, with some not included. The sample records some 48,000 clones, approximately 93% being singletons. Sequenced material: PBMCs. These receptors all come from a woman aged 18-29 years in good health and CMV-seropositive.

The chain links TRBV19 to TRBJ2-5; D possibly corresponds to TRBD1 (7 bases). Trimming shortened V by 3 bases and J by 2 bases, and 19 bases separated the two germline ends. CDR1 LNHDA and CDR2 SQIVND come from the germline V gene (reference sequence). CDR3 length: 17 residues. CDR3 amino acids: CASSISGGGRGQETQYF. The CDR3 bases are TGTGCCAGTAGTATCTCAGGAGGGGGCCGGGGACAAGAGACCCAGTACTTC.

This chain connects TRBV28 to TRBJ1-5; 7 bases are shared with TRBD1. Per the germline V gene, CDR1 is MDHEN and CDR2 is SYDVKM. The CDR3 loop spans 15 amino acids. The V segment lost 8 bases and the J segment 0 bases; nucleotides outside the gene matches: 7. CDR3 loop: CASGTAAYSNQPQHF. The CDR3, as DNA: TGTGCCAGCGGGACAGCGGCTTATAGCAATCAGCCCCAGCATTTT.

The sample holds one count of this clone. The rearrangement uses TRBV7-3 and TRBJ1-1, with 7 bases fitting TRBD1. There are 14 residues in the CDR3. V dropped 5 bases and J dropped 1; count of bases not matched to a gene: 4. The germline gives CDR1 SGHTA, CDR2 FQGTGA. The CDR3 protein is CASSPRDRNTEAFF. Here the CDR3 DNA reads TGTGCCAGCAGCCCCCGGGACAGGAACACTGAAGCTTTCTTT.

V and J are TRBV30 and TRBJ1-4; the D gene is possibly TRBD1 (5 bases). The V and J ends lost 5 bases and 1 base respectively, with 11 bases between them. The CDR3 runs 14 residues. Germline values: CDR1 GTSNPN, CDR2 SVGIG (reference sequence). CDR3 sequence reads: CAWGWGGTNEKLFF. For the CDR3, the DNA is TGTGCCTGGGGGTGGGGGGGAACTAATGAAAAACTGTTTTTT.

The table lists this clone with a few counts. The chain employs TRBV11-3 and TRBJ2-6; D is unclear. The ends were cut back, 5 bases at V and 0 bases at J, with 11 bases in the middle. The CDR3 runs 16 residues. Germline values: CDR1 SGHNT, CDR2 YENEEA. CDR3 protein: CASSHDMSSGANVLTF. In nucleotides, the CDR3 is TGTGCCAGCAGCCACGACATGAGCTCTGGGGCCAACGTCCTGACTTTC.

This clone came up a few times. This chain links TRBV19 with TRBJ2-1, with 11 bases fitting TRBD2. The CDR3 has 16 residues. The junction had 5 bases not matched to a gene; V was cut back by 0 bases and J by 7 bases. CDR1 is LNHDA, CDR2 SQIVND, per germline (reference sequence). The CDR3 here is CASSIDLSSGRNEQFF. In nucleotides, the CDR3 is TGTGCCAGTAGTATAGATCTATCTAGCGGGAGGAATGAGCAGTTCTTC.

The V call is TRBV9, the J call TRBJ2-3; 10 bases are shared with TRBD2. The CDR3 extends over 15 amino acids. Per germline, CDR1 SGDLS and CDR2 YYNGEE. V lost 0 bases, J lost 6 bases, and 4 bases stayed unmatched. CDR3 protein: CASSVAASGSDTQYF. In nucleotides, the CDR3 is TGTGCCAGCAGCGTAGCAGCTAGCGGGAGTGATACGCAGTATTTT.

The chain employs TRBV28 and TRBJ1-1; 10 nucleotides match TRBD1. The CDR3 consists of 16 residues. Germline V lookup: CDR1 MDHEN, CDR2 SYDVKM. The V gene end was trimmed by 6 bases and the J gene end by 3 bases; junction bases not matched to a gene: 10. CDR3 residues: CASSSSRTGGDTEAFF. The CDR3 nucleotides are TGTGCCAGCAGCAGTTCCCGGACAGGGGGGGACACTGAAGCTTTCTTT.

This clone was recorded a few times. The CDR3 region is CASSYAESYEQYF. The CDR3 DNA sequence: TGTGCCAGCAGTTACGCGGAATCCTACGAGCAGTACTTC. This chain connects TRBV6-5 to TRBJ2-7; D is undetermined. The CDR3 consists of 13 residues. Trimming stripped 2 bases from V and 1 base from J, with 6 bases between. From germline, CDR1 is MNHEY and CDR2 SVGAGI.

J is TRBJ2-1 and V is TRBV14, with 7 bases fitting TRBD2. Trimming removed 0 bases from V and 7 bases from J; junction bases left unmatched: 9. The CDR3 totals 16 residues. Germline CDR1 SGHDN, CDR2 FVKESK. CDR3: CASSQEGLVDWNEQFF. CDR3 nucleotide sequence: TGTGCCAGCAGCCAAGAAGGACTAGTTGACTGGAATGAGCAGTTCTTC.

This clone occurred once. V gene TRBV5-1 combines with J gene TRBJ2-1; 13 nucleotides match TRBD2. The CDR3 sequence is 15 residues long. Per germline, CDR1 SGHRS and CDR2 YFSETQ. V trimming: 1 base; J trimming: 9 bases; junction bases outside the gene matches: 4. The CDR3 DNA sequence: TGCGCCAGCAGCTTGCTCGGACTAGCGGGAGTTGAGCAGTTCTTC. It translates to CASSLLGLAGVEQFF.

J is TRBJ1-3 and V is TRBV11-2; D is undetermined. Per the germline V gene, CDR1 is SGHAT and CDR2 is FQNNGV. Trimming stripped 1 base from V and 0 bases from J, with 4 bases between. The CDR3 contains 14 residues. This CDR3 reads CASSLAGSGNTIYF. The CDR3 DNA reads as TGTGCCAGCAGCTTAGCGGGCTCTGGAAACACCATATATTTT.

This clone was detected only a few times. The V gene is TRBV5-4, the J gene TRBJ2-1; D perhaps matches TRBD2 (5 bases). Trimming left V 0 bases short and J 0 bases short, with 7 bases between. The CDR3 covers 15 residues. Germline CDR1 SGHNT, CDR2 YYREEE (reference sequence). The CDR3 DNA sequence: TGTGCCAGCAGCTTGGACGGGGACTCCTACAATGAGCAGTTCTTC. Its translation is CASSLDGDSYNEQFF. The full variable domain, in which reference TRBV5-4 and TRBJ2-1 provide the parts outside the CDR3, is ETGVTQSPTHLIKTRGQQVTLRCSSQSGHNTVSWYQQALGQGPQFIFQYYREEENGRGNFPPRFSGLQFPNYSSELNVNALELDDSALYLCASSLDGDSYNEQFFGPGTRLTVL.

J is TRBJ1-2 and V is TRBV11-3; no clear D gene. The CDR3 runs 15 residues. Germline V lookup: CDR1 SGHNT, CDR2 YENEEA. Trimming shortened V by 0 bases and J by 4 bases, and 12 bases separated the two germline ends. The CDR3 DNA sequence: TGTGCCAGCAGCTTAGATCGTGTAGAGGGCTATGGCTACACCTTC. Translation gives CASSLDRVEGYGYTF. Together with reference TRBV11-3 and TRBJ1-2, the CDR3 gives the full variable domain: EAGVVQSPRYKIIEKKQPVAFWCNPISGHNTLYWYLQNLGQGPELLIRYENEEAVDDSQLPKDRFSAERLKGVDSTLKIQPAELGDSAVYLCASSLDRVEGYGYTFGSGTRLTVV.

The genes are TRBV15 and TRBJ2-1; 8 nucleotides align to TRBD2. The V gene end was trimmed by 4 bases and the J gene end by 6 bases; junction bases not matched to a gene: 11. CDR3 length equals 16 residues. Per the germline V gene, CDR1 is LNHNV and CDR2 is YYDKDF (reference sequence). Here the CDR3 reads CATSIGAGGPVNEQFF. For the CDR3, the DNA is TGTGCCACCAGCATCGGGGCGGGAGGCCCTGTCAATGAGCAGTTCTTC.

The CDR3 DNA is TGTGCCAGTAGGTTACTCGGCGGGGGGGAGCTGTTTTTT. It is translated as CASRLLGGGELFF. This chain uses TRBV19 with TRBJ2-2, with D perhaps TRBD2 (5 bases). Trimming took 6 bases from V and 8 from J, leaving 13 bases between them. This CDR3 spans 13 amino acids. The germline V gene has CDR1 LNHDA and CDR2 SQIVND (reference sequence).

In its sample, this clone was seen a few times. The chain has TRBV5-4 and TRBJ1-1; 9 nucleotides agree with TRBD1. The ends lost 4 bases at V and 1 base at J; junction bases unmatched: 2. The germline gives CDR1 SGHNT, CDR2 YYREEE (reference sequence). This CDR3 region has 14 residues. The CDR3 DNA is TGTGCCAGCAGCCCGGGACAGGGGAACACTGAAGCTTTCTTT. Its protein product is CASSPGQGNTEAFF.

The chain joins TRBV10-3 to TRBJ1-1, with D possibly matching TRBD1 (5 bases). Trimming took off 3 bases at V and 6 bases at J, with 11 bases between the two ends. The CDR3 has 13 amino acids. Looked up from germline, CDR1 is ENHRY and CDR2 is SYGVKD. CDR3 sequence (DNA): TGTGCCATCAGTGATGGGGGGAGCGCTGAAGCTTTCTTT. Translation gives CAISDGGSAEAFF.

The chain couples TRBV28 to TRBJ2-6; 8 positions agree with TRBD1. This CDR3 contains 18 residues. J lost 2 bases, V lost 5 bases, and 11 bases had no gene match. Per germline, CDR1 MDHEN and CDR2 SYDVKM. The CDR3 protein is CASSPGGPGEAGANVLTF. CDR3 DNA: TGTGCCAGCAGTCCAGGGGGCCCTGGGGAAGCTGGGGCCAACGTCCTGACTTTC.

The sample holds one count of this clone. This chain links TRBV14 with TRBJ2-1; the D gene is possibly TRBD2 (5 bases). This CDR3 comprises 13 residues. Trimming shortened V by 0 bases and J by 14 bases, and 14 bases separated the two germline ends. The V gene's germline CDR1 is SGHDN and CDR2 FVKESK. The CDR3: CASSQDLRDGEFF. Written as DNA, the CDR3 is TGTGCCAGCAGCCAAGATTTACGGGATGGGGAGTTCTTC.

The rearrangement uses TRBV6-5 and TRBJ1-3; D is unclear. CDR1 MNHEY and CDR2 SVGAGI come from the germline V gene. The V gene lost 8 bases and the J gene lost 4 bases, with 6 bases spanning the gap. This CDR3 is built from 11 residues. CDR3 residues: CASFRGNTIYF. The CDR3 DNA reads TGTGCCAGCTTCAGAGGAAACACCATATATTTT.